This TCR beta chain came from a study of control samples from healthy donors and cancer patients. CDR1 and CDR2 from the germline V gene are SGDLS and YYNGEE. The V and J ends lost 4 bases and 4 bases respectively, with 14 bases between them. The CDR3 covers 15 residues. Using immunoSEQ multiplex PCR, the repertoire was profiled, and TCRdb retains in-frame clones only, with some absent. The sample gives about 86,000 clones, around 94% of which show up once; about 5% is in the top ten. The genes are TRBV9 and TRBJ2-2; D tentatively fits TRBD1 or TRBD2 (5 bases each). The TCR sequence derives from a woman younger than 30 in good health. The specimen sequenced was blood. The CDR3 here is CASSPPGRITGELFF. The CDR3 region has the DNA TGTGCCAGCAGCCCCCCGGGACGTATCACCGGGGAGCTGTTTTTT. Drawing the rest from reference TRBV9 and TRBJ2-2, the complete variable domain is DSGVTQTPKHLITATGQRVTLRCSPRSGDLSVYWYQQSLDQGLQFLIQYYNGEERAKGNILERFSAQQFPDLHSELNLSSLELGDSALYFCASSPPGRITGELFFGEGSRLTVL.